This T cell receptor (beta chain) came from a study of shared clonotypes between healthy human individuals. V was cut by 0 bases and J by 8 bases, with 11 bases left in between. CDR1 and CDR2 (germline): MDHEN, SYDVKM. This CDR3 region has 14 residues. Comment on this clone: Its matching antigen is unknown.

Study-wide results and caveats: Sample collection involved blood only; tissue repertoires are likely different.

CD45RO-negative cells were positively selected for CCR7, leaving out terminally differentiated effector memory CD45RA+ cells. Sequenced by immunoSEQ multiplex PCR; TCRdb stores in-frame clones only, minus some. The sample includes roughly 2,000,000 clones, 80% to 95% of them seen just once. V usage is TRBV28 and J usage is TRBJ2-1; D unclear. The TCR originated in a man aged 18 to 30 in good health. Some clones in this sample may be carry-over from other donors' samples. Sequenced sample: naive CD8+ T cells from PBMCs. The CDR3 region is CASSLWGNFDEQFF. As DNA, the CDR3 is TGTGCCAGCAGTTTATGGGGTAATTTTGATGAGCAGTTCTTC.